This is a list of T cell receptor beta chains from one sample in a study of blood T cell repertoires in COVID-19. Clones were sequenced by immunoSEQ multiplex PCR, and TCRdb holds only the in-frame ones, with some missing. There are about 250,000 clones in the sample; approximately 89% occur only once, and 3.1% lies in the top ten. Sequencing was done on a sample of PBMCs or T cells enriched from blood (not recorded which). The source of these receptors is a woman aged 40 to 50 who had been exposed to COVID-19. Both conserved end residues are trimmed from each CDR3. A D gene is named only where the DNA matches it firmly.

d_gene	v_gene	j_gene	CDR3aa
TRBD1	TRBV3-1/TRBV3-2	TRBJ1-2	ASSQDSGQASPMRGYT
-	TRBV24-1	TRBJ1-4	ATSGSQGGAEKLF
-	TRBV7-9	TRBJ1-2	ASSLTDHGYT
TRBD1	TRBV7-9	TRBJ1-4	ASSRTGPWIEKLF
-	TRBV11-2	TRBJ1-6	ASSTRTEASPLH
-	TRBV7-9	TRBJ1-6	AIRLGGNNSPLH
-	TRBV9	TRBJ2-3	ASSSVGRGGFTDTQY
-	TRBV7-3	TRBJ1-1	ASREGTEAF
-	TRBV6-2/TRBV6-3	TRBJ2-2	ASSSGGDTGELF
-	TRBV7-2	TRBJ2-3	ASSLAGLTDTQY
-	TRBV4-1	TRBJ1-1	ASSEEEGITEAF
TRBD1	TRBV5-4	TRBJ2-7	ASSLPGQGHYEQY
-	TRBV10-3	TRBJ1-3	AISLNEAVRSGNTIY
-	TRBV5-6	TRBJ2-4	ASSLRGLLQAKNIQY
TRBD1	TRBV3-1/TRBV3-2	TRBJ2-3	ASSLPLRGDRGADTQY
-	TRBV7-9	TRBJ1-6	ASSHAESGPLH
TRBD1	TRBV19	TRBJ1-4	ASSPDRDREKLF
TRBD1	TRBV15	TRBJ2-7	ATSRGTGVFLYEQY
-	TRBV21-1	TRBJ1-2	ASSKVTAFYGYT
TRBD1	TRBV2	TRBJ1-5	ASSEGTGYQPQH
-	TRBV28	TRBJ1-5	ASSLTPSNQPQH
-	TRBV5-6	TRBJ1-6	ASSPGMVYNSPLH
-	TRBV3-1/TRBV3-2	TRBJ1-2	ASSQKFAGGPSYGYT
TRBD2	TRBV10-3	TRBJ2-2	ANERESNPGELF
-	TRBV5-1	TRBJ2-6	ASSSGVGGANVLT
TRBD2	TRBV18	TRBJ2-2	ASSPPGLAGVYTGELF
TRBD1	TRBV4-3	TRBJ1-2	ASSQETGRHYGYT
-	TRBV4-2	TRBJ1-5	ASSPLGTGDSNQPQH
TRBD1	TRBV2	TRBJ1-6	ASSAKGGPQALH
-	TRBV9	TRBJ1-4	ASSVGRETNEKLF
-	TRBV30	TRBJ1-2	AFHLQGIPNYGYT
-	TRBV28	TRBJ1-4	ATYSATNEKLF
-	TRBV24-1	TRBJ2-2	ATSVPGRTGELF
-	TRBV7-9	TRBJ1-2	ASSLSDGGIYGYT
TRBD1	TRBV9	TRBJ1-2	ASSMQGTGTNYGYT
-	TRBV10-3	TRBJ1-3	AISERVQGPGNTIY
-	TRBV5-6	TRBJ1-3	ASSLRVKKGNTIY
-	TRBV9	TRBJ1-6	ASSVEGPNNSPLH
TRBD2	TRBV20-1	TRBJ2-1	SASQRGGRRNEQF
-	TRBV19	TRBJ1-5	ASSIEYQPQH
TRBD1	TRBV28	TRBJ2-2	ASSQGGQGYFGELF
TRBD1	TRBV6-6	TRBJ1-1	ASSSDRSTEAF